This entry concerns a single T cell receptor (beta chain). The data originate from a study of blood T cell repertoires in COVID-19. Study context: Acute-phase and convalescent COVID-19 samples originated in the United States, Italy and Spain. Nucleic acid was either cDNA or gDNA, and it came from T cells, B-cell-depleted T cells, or PBMCs.

This CDR3 has 17 residues. Germline CDR1 is MDHEN and CDR2 is SYDVKM. V lost 6 bases and J lost 6, with 24 bases in between. Original data processing: Amplification from reference gene primers served as the basis for estimated nucleated cell counts. This table comes from immunoSEQ multiplex PCR, and its TCRdb copy is limited to in-frame clones, with some not included. D and trimming come from the DNA, and the V and J calls and clone size come from that table. This table has 40,000 or so clones, 90% appearing once. This receptor was obtained from a man in his sixties with active or convalescent COVID-19. Sequencing used peripheral blood. This sequence joins TRBV28 and TRBJ1-5; D might be TRBD1 (5 bases). The CDR3 region has the DNA TGTGCCAGCAGACCGATTAAGGCCCCGGGAGGGACTCAGCCCCAGCATTTT. This encodes CASRPIKAPGGTQPQHF. The entire variable domain, with the rest obtained from reference TRBV28 and TRBJ1-5, is as follows: DVKVTQSSRYLVKRTGEKVFLECVQDMDHENMFWYRQDPGLGLRLIYFSYDVKMKEKGDIPEGYSVSREKKERFSLILESASTNQTSMYLCASRPIKAPGGTQPQHFGDGTRLSIL.